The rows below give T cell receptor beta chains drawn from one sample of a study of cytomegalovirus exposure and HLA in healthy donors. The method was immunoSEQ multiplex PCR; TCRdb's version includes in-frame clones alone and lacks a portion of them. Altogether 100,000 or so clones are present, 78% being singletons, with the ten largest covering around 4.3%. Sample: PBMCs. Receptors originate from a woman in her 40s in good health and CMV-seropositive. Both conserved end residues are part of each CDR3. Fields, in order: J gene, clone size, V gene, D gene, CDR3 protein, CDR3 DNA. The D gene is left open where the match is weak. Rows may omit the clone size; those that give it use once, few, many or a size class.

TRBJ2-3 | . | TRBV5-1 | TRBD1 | CASSPGQGVSDTQYF | TGCGCCAGCAGCCCGGGACAGGGGGTGTCAGATACGCAGTATTTT
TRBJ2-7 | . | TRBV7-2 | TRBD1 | CASSLEWDSSYEQYF | TGTGCCAGCAGCTTAGAGTGGGACAGCTCCTACGAGCAGTACTTC
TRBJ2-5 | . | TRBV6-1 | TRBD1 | CASRDRAGETQYF | TGTGCCAGCAGAGACAGGGCAGGAGAGACCCAGTACTTC
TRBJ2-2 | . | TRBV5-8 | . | CASSLGVATNTGELFF | TGTGCCAGCAGCTTGGGGGTAGCTACGAACACCGGGGAGCTGTTTTTT
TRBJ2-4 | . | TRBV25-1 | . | CASSEVKGVINIQYF | TGTGCCAGCAGTGAGGTAAAGGGGGTGATAAACATTCAGTACTTC
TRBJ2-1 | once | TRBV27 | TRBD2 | CASSLDVAGGPLYNEQFF | TGTGCCAGCAGTTTAGATGTAGCGGGAGGGCCGTTGTACAATGAGCAGTTCTTC
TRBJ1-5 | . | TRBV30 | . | CAWSVQGLGPQHF | TGTGCCTGGAGTGTACAGGGCCTGGGGCCCCAGCATTTT
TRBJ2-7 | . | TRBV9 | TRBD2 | CASSPSPGTSWYEQYF | TGTGCCAGCAGCCCTTCCCCCGGGACTAGCTGGTACGAGCAGTACTTC
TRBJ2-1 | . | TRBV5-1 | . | CASSLSGAYNEQFF | TGCGCCAGCAGCTTAAGCGGAGCCTACAATGAGCAGTTCTTC
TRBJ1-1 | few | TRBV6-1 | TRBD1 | CASSDFLRDRAFGNTEAFF | TGTGCCAGCAGTGATTTTCTGAGGGACAGGGCGTTCGGGAACACTGAAGCTTTCTTT
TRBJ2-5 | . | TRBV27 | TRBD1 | CASSLSTGLQETQYF | TGTGCCAGCAGTTTATCGACAGGGTTGCAAGAGACCCAGTACTTC
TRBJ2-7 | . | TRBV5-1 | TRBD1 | CASSSSGTGRREQYF | TGCGCCAGCAGCTCCTCCGGGACAGGTAGGCGCGAGCAGTACTTC
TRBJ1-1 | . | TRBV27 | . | CASSKDSELNTEAFF | TGTGCCAGCAGTAAGGACAGCGAACTGAACACTGAAGCTTTCTTT
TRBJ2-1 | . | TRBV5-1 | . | CASSLAHNEQFF | TGCGCCAGCAGCTTAGCTCATAATGAGCAGTTCTTC
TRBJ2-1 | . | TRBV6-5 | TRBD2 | CASTLLAGGPGEQFF | TGTGCCAGCACCTTACTAGCGGGAGGGCCGGGGGAGCAGTTCTTC
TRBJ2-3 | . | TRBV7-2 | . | CASSPGAYADTQYF | TGTGCCAGCAGCCCCGGAGCGTACGCGGATACGCAGTATTTT
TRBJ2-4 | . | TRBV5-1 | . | CASSLSPRGEDIQYF | TGCGCCAGCAGCTTGAGTCCCAGGGGTGAGGACATTCAGTACTTC
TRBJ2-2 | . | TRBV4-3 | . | CASSSQDSTGELFF | TGCGCCAGCAGCTCCCAGGACTCCACCGGGGAGCTGTTTTTT
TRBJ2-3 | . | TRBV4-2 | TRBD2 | CASSQPGLAEVVDTQYF | TGTGCCAGCAGCCAACCGGGACTAGCCGAAGTGGTAGATACGCAGTATTTT
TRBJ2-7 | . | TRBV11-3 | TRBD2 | CASSPFLAGDYEQYF | TGTGCCAGCAGCCCCTTTTTAGCGGGCGACTACGAGCAGTACTTC
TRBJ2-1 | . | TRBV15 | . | CATSRDFSASTSGEQFF | TGTGCCACCAGCAGAGATTTCTCGGCTAGCACATCAGGTGAGCAGTTCTTC
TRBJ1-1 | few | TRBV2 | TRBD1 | CASRADRGWTEAFF | TGTGCCAGCAGGGCTGACAGGGGTTGGACTGAAGCTTTCTTT
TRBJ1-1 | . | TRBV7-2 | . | CASSLQGSTEAFF | TGTGCCAGCAGCCTACAGGGATCCACTGAAGCTTTCTTT
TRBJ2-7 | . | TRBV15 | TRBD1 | CATSRWTGLYEQYF | TGTGCCACCAGCAGGTGGACAGGGTTGTACGAGCAGTACTTC
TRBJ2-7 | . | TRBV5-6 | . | CASSLTHNAEQYF | TGTGCCAGCAGCTTGACCCACAACGCCGAGCAGTACTTC
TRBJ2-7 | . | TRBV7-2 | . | CASSRTTPEQYF | TGTGCCAGCAGCCGAACTACCCCCGAGCAGTACTTC
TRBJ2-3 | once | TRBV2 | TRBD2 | CASSGGGRSADTQYF | TGTGCCAGCAGTGGGGGGGGGAGATCTGCAGATACGCAGTATTTT
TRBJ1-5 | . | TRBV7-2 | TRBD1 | CASTKQGALNQPQHF | TGTGCCAGCACCAAACAGGGGGCTCTCAATCAGCCCCAGCATTTT
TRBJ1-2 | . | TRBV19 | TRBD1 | CASSKGQPNYGYTF | TGTGCCAGTAGTAAGGGACAGCCCAACTATGGCTACACCTTC
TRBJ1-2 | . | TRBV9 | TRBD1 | CASSEGGQRSVYGYTF | TGTGCCAGCAGCGAGGGGGGACAGCGCAGTGTTTATGGCTACACCTTC
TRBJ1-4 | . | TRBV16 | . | CASSGQRSEKLFF | TGTGCCAGCAGCGGGCAAAGGTCTGAAAAACTGTTTTTT
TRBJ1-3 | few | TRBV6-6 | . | CASSSTGSGNTIYF | TGTGCCAGCAGTTCGACAGGCTCTGGAAACACCATATATTTT
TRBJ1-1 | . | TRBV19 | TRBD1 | CASIPWTGDAAFF | TGTGCCAGTATTCCCTGGACAGGGGACGCGGCTTTCTTT
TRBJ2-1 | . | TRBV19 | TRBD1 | CASSIDGDRGPEEQFF | TGTGCCAGTAGTATAGATGGGGACAGGGGGCCGGAGGAGCAGTTCTTC
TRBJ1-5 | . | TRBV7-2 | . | CASSPSTTGQPQHF | TGTGCCAGCAGCCCTTCTACGACGGGTCAGCCCCAGCATTTT
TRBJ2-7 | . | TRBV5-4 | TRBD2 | CASSSGTSLYEQYF | TGTGCCAGCAGCTCCGGGACTAGCCTCTACGAGCAGTACTTC
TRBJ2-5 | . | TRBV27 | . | CASSFGEGRREQYF | TGTGCCAGCAGTTTCGGGGAAGGGCGACGGGAGCAGTACTTC
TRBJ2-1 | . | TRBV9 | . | CASSVPGINNEQFF | TGTGCCAGCAGCGTCCCGGGGATTAACAATGAGCAGTTCTTC
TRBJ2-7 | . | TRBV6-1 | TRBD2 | CASSQLAASYEQYF | TGTGCCAGCAGTCAACTAGCGGCTTCCTACGAGCAGTACTTC
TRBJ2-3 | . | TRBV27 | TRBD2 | CASSLESSGRISTDTQYF | TGTGCCAGCAGTTTAGAGAGTAGCGGGAGAATCAGCACAGATACGCAGTATTTT
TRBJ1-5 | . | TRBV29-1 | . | CSVAGQGEAVSNQPQHF | TGCAGCGTTGCCGGGCAGGGCGAGGCGGTAAGCAATCAGCCCCAGCATTTT